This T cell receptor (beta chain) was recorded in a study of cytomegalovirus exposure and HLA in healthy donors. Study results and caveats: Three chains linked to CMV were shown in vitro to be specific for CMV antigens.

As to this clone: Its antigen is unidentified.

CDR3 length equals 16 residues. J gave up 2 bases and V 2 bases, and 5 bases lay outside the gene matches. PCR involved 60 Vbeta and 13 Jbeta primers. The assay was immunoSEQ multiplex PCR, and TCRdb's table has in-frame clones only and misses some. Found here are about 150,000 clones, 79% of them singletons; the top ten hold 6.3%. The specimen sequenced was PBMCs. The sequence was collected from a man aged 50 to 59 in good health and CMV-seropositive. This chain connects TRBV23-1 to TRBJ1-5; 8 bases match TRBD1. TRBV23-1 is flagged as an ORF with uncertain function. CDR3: CASSQPRGLGNQPQHF. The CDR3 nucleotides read TGCGCCAGCAGTCAACCCAGGGGGCTTGGCAATCAGCCCCAGCATTTT.